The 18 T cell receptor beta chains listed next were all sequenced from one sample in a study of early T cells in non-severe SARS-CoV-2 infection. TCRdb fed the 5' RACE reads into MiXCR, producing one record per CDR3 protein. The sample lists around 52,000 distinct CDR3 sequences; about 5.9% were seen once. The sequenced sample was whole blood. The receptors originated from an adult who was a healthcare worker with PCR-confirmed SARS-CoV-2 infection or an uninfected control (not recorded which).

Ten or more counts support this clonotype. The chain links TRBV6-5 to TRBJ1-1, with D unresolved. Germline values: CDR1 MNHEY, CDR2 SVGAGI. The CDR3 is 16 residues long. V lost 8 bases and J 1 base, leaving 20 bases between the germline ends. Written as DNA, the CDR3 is TGTGCCAGCTCATTGGCAGGAGGGTATAAGAACACTGAAGCTTTCTTT. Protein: CASSLAGGYKNTEAFF.

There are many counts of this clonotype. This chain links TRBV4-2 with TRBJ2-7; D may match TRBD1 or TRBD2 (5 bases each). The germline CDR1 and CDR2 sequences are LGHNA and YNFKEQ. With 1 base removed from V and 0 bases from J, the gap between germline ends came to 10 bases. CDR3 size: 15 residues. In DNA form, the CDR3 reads TGTGCCAGCAGCCAAGCGGGACGGAGCTCCTACGAGCAGTACTTC. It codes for CASSQAGRSSYEQYF.

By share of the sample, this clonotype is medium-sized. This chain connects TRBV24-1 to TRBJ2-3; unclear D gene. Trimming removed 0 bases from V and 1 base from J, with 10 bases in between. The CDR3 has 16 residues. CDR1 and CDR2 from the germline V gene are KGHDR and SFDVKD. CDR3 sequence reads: CATSDLTFGGTDTQYF. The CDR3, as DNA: TGTGCCACCAGTGATTTGACTTTTGGAGGCACAGATACGCAGTATTTT.

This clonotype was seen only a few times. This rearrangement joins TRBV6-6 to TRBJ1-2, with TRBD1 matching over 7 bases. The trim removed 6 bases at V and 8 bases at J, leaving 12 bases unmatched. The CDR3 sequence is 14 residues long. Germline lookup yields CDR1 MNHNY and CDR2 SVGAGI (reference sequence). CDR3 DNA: TGTGCCAGCAGGAAACAGGGGAAGGGTGGCGGCTACACCTTC. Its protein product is CASRKQGKGGGYTF.

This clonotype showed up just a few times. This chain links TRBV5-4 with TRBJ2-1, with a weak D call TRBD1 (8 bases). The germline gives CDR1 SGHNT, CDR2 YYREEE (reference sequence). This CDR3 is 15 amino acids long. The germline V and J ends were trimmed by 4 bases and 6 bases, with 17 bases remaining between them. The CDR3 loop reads CASSLMTGEGNEQFF. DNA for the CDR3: TGTGCCAGCAGCCTGATGACAGGGGAGGGCAATGAGCAGTTCTTC.

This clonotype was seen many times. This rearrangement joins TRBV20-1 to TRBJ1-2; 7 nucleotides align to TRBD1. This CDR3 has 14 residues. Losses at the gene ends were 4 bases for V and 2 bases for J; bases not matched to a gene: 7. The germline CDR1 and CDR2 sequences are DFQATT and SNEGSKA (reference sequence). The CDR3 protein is CSAKVRDRNYGYTF. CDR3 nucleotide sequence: TGCAGTGCTAAGGTCCGGGACAGAAACTATGGCTACACCTTC.

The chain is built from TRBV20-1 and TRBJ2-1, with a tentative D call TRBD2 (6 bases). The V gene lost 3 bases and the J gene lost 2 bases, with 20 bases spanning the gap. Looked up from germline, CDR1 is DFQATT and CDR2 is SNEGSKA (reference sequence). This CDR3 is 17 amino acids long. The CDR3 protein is CSASRGKAGATYNEQFF. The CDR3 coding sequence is TGCAGTGCTAGCCGTGGAAAAGCGGGTGCTACCTACAATGAGCAGTTCTTC.

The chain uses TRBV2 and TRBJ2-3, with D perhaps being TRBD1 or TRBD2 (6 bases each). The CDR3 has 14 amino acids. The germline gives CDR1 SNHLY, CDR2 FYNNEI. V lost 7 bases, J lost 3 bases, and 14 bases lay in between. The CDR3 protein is CASMPGAITDTQYF. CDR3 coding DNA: TGTGCCAGCATGCCGGGGGCCATTACAGATACGCAGTATTTT. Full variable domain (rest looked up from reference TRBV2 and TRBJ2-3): EPEVTQTPSHQVTQMGQEVILRCVPISNHLYFYWYRQILGQKVEFLVSFYNNEISEKSEIFDDQFSVERPDGSNFTLKIRSTKLEDSAMYFCASMPGAITDTQYFGPGTRLTVL.

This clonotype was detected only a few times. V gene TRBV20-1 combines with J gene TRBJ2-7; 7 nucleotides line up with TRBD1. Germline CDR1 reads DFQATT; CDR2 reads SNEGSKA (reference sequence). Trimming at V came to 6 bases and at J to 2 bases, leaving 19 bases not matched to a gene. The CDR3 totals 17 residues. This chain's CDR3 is CSARPRSGTEPTYEQYF. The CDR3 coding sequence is TGCAGTGCCCGGCCTCGCTCGGGGACAGAGCCCACCTACGAGCAGTACTTC.

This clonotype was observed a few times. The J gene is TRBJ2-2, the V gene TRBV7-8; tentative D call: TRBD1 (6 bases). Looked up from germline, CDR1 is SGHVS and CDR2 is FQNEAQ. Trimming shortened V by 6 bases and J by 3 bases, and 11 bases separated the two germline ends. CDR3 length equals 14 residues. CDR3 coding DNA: TGTGCCAGCAGACTCAGGGGTGACACCGGGGAGCTGTTTTTT. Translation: CASRLRGDTGELFF.

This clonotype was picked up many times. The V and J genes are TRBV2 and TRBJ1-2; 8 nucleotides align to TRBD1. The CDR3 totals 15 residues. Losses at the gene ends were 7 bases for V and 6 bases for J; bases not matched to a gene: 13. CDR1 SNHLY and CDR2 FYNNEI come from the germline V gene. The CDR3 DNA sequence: TGTGCCAGCATCGCCGACAGGGGTTTGGTAGATGGCTACACCTTC. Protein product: CASIADRGLVDGYTF.

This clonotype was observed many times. The CDR3 DNA is TGTGCCAGCAGCGCATCCGTTACCGGGGAGCTGTTTTTT. Translation: CASSASVTGELFF. The V and J genes are TRBV9 and TRBJ2-2; no reliable D call. The length of the CDR3 is 13 residues. Germline V gives CDR1 SGDLS, CDR2 YYNGEE. V was cut by 3 bases and J by 5 bases, with 8 bases left in between.

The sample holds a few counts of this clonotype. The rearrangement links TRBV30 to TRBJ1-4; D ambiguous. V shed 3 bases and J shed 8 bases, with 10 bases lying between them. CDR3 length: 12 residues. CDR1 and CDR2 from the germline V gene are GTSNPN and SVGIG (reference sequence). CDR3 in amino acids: CAWSALKEKLFF. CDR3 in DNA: TGTGCCTGGAGCGCATTGAAGGAAAAACTGTTTTTT.

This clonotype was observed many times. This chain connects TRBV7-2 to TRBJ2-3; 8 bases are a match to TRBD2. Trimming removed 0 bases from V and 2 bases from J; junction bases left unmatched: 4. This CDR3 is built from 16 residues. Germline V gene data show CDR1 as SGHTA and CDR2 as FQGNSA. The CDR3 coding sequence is TGTGCCAGCAGCTTAGCAGCGGGGGACCTCACAGATACGCAGTATTTT. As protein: CASSLAAGDLTDTQYF.

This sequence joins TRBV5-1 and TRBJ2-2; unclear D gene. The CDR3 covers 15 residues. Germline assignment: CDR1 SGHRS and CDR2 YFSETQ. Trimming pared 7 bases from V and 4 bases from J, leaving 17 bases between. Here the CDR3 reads CASGDLRSSTGELFF. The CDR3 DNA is TGCGCCAGCGGAGATTTACGTTCGAGCACCGGGGAGCTGTTTTTT.

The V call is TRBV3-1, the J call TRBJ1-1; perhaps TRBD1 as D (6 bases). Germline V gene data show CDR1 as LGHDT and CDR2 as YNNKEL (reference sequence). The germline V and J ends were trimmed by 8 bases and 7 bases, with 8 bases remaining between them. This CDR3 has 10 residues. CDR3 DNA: TGTGCCAGCGGGGGGCATGAAGCTTTCTTT. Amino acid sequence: CASGGHEAFF.

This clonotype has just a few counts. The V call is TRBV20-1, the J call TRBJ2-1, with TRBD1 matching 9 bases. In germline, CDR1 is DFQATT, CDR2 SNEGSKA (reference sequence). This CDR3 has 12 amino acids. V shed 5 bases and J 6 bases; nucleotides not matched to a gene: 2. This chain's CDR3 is CSAPDRGNEQFF. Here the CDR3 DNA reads TGCAGTGCTCCGGACAGGGGCAATGAGCAGTTCTTC.

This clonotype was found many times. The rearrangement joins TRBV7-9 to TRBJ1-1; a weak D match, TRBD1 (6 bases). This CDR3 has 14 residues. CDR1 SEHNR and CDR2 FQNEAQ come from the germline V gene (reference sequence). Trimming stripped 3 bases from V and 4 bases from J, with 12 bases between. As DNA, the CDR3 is TGTGCCAGCAGCTTTGCAGGGGCGACCACTGAAGCTTTCTTT. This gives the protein CASSFAGATTEAFF.